What follows is one T cell receptor (beta chain) and its context. Its antigen is unknown. This sample was taken from a study of cytomegalovirus exposure and HLA in healthy donors. The assay was immunoSEQ multiplex PCR, and TCRdb's table has in-frame clones only and misses some. This sample has under 400,000 clones, with roughly 90% found just once. J gave up 10 bases and V 3 bases, and 6 bases lay outside the gene matches. Germline CDR1 is SGHNT and CDR2 is YENEEA. This CDR3 has 14 residues. The donors were part of the validation cohort, which consisted of over a hundred subjects and was separate from the first cohort of about 670 subjects. Findings and limits, study-wide: Confirmation was obtained in vitro that three CMV-associated chains are specific for CMV antigens. Cytomegalovirus association was assigned to about 150 TCR beta chains. TCR clusters originating in the first cohort tended to co-occur in the 120 validation repertoires, according to a later analysis.

The sequencing sample was made of PBMCs. This sequence joins TRBV11-3 and TRBJ1-6; 7 positions match TRBD1. The sequence was collected from a man aged 25-40 years in good health and CMV-seronegative. This CDR3 is CASSFIWDRSPLHF. CDR3 coding DNA: TGTGCCAGCAGCTTTATATGGGACAGATCACCCCTCCACTTT.